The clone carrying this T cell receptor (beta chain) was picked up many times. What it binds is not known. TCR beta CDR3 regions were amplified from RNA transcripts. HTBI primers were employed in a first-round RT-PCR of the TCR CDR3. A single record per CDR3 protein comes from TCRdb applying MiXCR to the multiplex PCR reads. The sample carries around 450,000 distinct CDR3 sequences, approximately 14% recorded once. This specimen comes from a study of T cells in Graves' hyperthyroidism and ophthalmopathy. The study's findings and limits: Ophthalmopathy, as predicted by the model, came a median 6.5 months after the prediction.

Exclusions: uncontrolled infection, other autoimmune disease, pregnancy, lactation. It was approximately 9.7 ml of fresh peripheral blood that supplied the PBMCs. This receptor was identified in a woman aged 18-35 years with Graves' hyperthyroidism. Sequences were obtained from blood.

The CDR3 nucleotides read TGTGCCAGCAGCCTCAACAGGGTTTCGACGGGTTTCTTT. Translating it yields CASSLNRVSTGFF. The chain has TRBV3-1 and TRBJ1-1; D may be TRBD1 (6 bases). The V gene lost 4 bases and the J gene lost 13 bases, with 19 bases spanning the gap. Germline V gives CDR1 LGHDT, CDR2 YNNKEL (reference sequence). The CDR3 contains 13 residues. Supplemented by reference TRBV3-1 and TRBJ1-1, the full variable domain reads DTAVSQTPKYLVTQMGNDKSIKCEQNLGHDTMYWYKQDSKKFLKIMFSYNNKELIINETVPNRFSPKSPDKAHLNLHINSLELGDSAVYFCASSLNRVSTGFFGQGTRLTVV.